This T cell receptor beta chain is drawn from a study of T cell changes during pregnancy in multiple sclerosis. The CDR3 runs 13 residues. Germline CDR1 and CDR2: SNHLY and FYNNEI. Trimming took off 2 bases at V and 4 bases at J, with 9 bases between the two ends. Measured with immunoSEQ multiplex PCR; TCRdb has only the in-frame clones, and not every one. Seen here are about 64,000 clones, roughly 89% observed once, and the top ten hold roughly 1.5%. The chain combines TRBV2 with TRBJ2-7; D is undetermined. The input for sequencing was peripheral blood, taken in the second trimester of pregnancy. The sequence was collected from a female donor with multiple sclerosis, enrolled in a pregnancy study. The DNA of the CDR3 is TGTGCCAGCAGTGAATCAAGTCTATACGAGCAGTACTTC. This gives the protein CASSESSLYEQYF.